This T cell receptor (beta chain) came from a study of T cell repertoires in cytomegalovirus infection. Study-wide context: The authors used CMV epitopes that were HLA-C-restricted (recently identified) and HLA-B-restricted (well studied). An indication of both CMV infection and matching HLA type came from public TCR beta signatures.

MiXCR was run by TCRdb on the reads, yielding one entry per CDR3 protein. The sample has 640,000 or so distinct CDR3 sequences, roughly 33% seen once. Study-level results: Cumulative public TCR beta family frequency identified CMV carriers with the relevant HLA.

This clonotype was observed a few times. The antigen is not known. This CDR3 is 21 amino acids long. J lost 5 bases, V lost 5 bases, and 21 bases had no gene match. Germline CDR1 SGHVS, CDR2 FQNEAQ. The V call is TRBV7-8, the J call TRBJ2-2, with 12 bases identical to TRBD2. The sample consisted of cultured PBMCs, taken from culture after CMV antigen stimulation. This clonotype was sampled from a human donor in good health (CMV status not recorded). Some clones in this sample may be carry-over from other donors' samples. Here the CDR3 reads CASSEARSGLAGGPGTGELFF. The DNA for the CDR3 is TGTGCCAGCAGCGAGGCCCGGAGTGGGCTAGCGGGGGGGCCTGGGACCGGGGAGCTGTTTTTT.